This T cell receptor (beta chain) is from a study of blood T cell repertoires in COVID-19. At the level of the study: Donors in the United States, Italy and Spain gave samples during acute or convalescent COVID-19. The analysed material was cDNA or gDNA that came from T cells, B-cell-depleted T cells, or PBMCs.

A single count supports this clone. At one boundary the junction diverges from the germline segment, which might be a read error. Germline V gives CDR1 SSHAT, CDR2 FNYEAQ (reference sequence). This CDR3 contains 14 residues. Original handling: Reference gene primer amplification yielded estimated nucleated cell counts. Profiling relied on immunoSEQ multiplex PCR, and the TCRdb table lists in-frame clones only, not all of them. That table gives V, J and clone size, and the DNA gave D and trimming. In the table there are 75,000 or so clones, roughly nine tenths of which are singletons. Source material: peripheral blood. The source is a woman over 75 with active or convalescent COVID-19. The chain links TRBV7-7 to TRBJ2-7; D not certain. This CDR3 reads CASSLACSSYEQYF. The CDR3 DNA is TGTGCTAGCAGCTTAGCATGTAGTTCCTACGAGCAGTACTTC.